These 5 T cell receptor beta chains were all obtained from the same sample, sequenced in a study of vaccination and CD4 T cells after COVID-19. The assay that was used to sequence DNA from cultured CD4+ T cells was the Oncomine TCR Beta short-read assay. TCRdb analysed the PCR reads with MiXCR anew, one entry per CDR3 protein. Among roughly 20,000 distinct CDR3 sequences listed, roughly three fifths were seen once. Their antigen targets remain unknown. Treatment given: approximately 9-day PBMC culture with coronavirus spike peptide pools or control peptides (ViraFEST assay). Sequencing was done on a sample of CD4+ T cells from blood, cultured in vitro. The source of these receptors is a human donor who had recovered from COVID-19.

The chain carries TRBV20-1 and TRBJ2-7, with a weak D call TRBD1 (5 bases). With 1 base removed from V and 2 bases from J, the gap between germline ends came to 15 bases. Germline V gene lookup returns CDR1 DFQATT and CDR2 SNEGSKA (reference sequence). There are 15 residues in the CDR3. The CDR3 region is CSARAPRVGTYEQYF. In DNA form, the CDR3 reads TGCAGTGCTAGAGCCCCCAGGGTAGGGACCTACGAGCAGTACTTC.

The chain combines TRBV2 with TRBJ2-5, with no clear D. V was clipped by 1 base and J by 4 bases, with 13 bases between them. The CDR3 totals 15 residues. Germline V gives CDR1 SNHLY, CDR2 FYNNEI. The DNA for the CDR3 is TGTGCCAGCAGTGAAGAGTTCTGGGGATCAGAGACCCAGTACTTC. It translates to CASSEEFWGSETQYF.

CDR3 in amino acids: CASTEWGGDYGYTF. DNA of the CDR3: TGTGCCAGCACAGAATGGGGTGGCGACTATGGCTACACCTTC. This chain links TRBV2 with TRBJ1-2, with no clear D. Trimming stripped 7 bases from V and 3 bases from J, with 15 bases between. CDR1 and CDR2 (germline): SNHLY, FYNNEI. CDR3 length: 14 residues.

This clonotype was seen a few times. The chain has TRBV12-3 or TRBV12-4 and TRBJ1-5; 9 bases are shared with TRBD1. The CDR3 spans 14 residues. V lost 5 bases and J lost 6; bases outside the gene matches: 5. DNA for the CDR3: TGTGCCAGCAGTACCACAGGGGGCGGTCAGCCCCAGCATTTT. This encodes CASSTTGGGQPQHF.

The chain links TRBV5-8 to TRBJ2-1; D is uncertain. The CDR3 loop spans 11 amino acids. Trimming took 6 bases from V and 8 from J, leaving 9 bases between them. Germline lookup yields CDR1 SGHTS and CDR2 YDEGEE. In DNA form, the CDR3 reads TGTGCCAGCAAGGTTTTGGATGAGCAGTTCTTC. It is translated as CASKVLDEQFF.